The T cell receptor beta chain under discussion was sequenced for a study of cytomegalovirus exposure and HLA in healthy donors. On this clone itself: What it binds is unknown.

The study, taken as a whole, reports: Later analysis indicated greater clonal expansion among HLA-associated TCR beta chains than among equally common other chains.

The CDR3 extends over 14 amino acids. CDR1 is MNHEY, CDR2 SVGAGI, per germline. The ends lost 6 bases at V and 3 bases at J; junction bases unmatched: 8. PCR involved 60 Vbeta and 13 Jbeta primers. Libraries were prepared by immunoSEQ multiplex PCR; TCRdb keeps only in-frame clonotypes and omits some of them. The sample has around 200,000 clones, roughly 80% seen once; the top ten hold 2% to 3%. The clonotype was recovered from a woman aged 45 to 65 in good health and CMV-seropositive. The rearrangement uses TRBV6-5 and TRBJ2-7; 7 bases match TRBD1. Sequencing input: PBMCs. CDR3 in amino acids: CASSQATGVYEQYF. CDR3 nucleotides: TGTGCCAGCAGCCAAGCTACAGGGGTCTACGAGCAGTACTTC.